This entry concerns a single TCR beta chain. What antigen it recognizes has not been identified. Its ends do not fully match the called genes, so a read error is possible. The donors were healthy, HIV-negative adults with no recently reported acute infections or vaccinations. All donors were Caucasian adults living in Nashville, Tennessee, USA. For unsorted samples, roughly 90 million PBMCs were counted, and genomic DNA was extracted using the QIAamp DNA Blood Mini kit. Blood was collected by leukapheresis, and PBMCs were isolated by Ficoll-Histopaque density gradient centrifugation and then cryopreserved in liquid nitrogen vapor phase. Based on the germline V gene, the CDR1 and CDR2 sequences are SGHTA and FQGTGA. The CDR3 measures 15 amino acids from cysteine to phenylalanine. Left in the record is the CDR3 DNA by itself, 45 bases read in frame from the first base. TCR CDR3 regions were amplified from genomic DNA by multiplex PCR using the deep immunoSEQ assay. For each cell subset, the extracted genomic DNA was distributed evenly across all wells of several immunoSEQ 96-well plates, and each plate served as one replicate. For unsorted PBMC, around 300 ng genomic DNA, equal to 25,000 to 35,000 T cell genomes, was loaded into each replicate PCR. Genomic DNA from unsorted PBMC was sequenced over ten immunoSEQ deep assay plates. Purified libraries were quantified with a Qubit 3.0 fluorometer, sized on a Bioanalyzer 2100, and re-quantified with the KAPA Library Quantification kit. A separate single-read 150-cycle Illumina NextSeq 550 flow cell was used to sequence each immunoSEQ 96-well plate. The original methods were these. Because the immunoSEQ output included only junctional sequences and no quality scores, the filtering could not be the same as the filtering used for full-length reads. Sequences were annotated with PyIR, a Python wrapper for IgBLAST v1.9, using IMGT germline references to assign V/J genes and CDR3. Reads were removed for weak V/J assignments (E-value above 1e-6), missing CDR3, stop codons, out-of-frame junctions, or ambiguous translated residues. A V3J clonotype was defined by an identical inferred V gene, J gene, and CDR3 amino acid sequence. Percentage overlap between repertoires was calculated by dividing the number of shared unique clonotypes by the size of the smaller repertoire. Repertoire richness was assessed with RTK rarefaction, the Chao1 estimator, and Recon v2.1 estimates of unobserved clonotypes. Imported from immuneACCESS, the table was reduced by TCRdb to in-frame sequences with V and J called. These copies leave out some clones; in studies compared against another copy, an unresolved V gene accounts for under half, and the cause of the remainder is not known. The V and J calls and the clone size are those of that table, but D and trimming were determined from the DNA. For this sample there are approximately 470,000 clones; around 73% appear just once. 12% of the sample belongs to the ten largest clones.

The sample belongs to a study of shared clonotypes between healthy human individuals (dated by TCRdb to 2019 to 2021). At the level of the whole study: Two women and a few men aged 18 to 49 years were included in the cohort. The study deeply sequenced blood TCR repertoires of about 5 healthy adults to estimate repertoire size and the extent of clonotype sharing between individuals. To increase sequencing depth and limit assay-specific biases, different laboratories used diverse techniques to prepare libraries and sequence TCR repertoires. Leukapheresis yielded between about 0.94 and 8.9 billion PBMCs per donor.

On the study overall, not on this receptor specifically: Pairwise subsampling indicated that sequencing depth was expected to affect the degree of clonotype sharing among donors. The small number of donors limited the genetic and exposure-history diversity represented. Sampling was limited to blood, and TCR repertoires in tissue likely differ from TCR repertoires in blood.

The sample was PBMCs. This TCR was recovered from a woman between 40 and 50 years old in good health. Some clones in this sample may be carry-over from other donors' samples. The rearranged segments are TRBV7-3 and TRBJ1-2; the D gene is perhaps TRBD1, from 6 matching bases. The nucleotides are TGTGTCAGCAGCCCCCATGGGGGCGCGGGCTATGGCTACACCTTC. It translates to CVSSPHGGAGYGYTF. The full variable domain, with segments outside the CDR3 supplied by the reference TRBV7-3 and TRBJ1-2 proteins, appears as GAGVSQTPSNKVTEKGKYVELRCDPISGHTALYWYRQSLGQGPEFLIYFQGTGAADDSGLPNDRFFAVRPEGSVSTLKIQRTERGDSAVYLCVSSPHGGAGYGYTFGSGTRLTVV.